This T cell receptor beta chain was retrieved from a study of shared clonotypes between healthy human individuals. Whole-study results and caveats: Clonotypes that were shared across a few donors made up around 4.6% of naive CD4 clonotypes.

Notes on this clone: Its cognate antigen is unknown.

Trimming took 3 bases from V and 2 from J, leaving 20 bases between them. Germline CDR1 and CDR2: LNHNV and YYDKDF (reference sequence). The CDR3 consists of 18 residues. Sequenced by immunoSEQ multiplex PCR; TCRdb stores in-frame clones only, minus some. The sample has roughly 2.6 million clones, just over 90% seen once. CD45RA+ naive and CD45RA-negative memory subsets were separated from CD4+ cells. This chain joins TRBV15 and TRBJ1-3; a possible D gene is TRBD1 (5 bases). Sequencing was done on a sample of naive CD4+ T cells sorted from blood. Subset defined: CD45RA+ positively selected. This clonotype originated in a man aged 18 to 35 in good health. CDR3 sequence: CATSSLQGTQKPGNTIYF. Written as DNA, the CDR3 is TGTGCCACCAGCAGTCTCCAGGGCACCCAGAAACCTGGAAACACCATATATTTT.